This T cell receptor beta chain is from a study of blood T cell repertoires in COVID-19. At the level of the study: The United States, Italy and Spain provided the acute and convalescent COVID-19 samples.

Assay used: immunoSEQ multiplex PCR; TCRdb lists only in-frame clones, some missing. The sample has a few hundred thousand clones, around nine tenths seen once. V was pared by 5 bases and J by 5 bases, with 7 bases of the junction left unmatched. The CDR3 is 14 residues long. From germline, CDR1 is MNHEY and CDR2 SMNVEV (reference sequence). The chain is built from TRBV27 and TRBJ2-5; 8 bases agree with TRBD1. This sequence originates from a woman aged 55-75 years with acute or convalescent COVID-19. The sequenced sample was peripheral blood. The DNA for the CDR3 is TGTGCCAGCAGTCGTGGACAGGGATGGGAGACCCAGTACTTC. Its protein is CASSRGQGWETQYF.